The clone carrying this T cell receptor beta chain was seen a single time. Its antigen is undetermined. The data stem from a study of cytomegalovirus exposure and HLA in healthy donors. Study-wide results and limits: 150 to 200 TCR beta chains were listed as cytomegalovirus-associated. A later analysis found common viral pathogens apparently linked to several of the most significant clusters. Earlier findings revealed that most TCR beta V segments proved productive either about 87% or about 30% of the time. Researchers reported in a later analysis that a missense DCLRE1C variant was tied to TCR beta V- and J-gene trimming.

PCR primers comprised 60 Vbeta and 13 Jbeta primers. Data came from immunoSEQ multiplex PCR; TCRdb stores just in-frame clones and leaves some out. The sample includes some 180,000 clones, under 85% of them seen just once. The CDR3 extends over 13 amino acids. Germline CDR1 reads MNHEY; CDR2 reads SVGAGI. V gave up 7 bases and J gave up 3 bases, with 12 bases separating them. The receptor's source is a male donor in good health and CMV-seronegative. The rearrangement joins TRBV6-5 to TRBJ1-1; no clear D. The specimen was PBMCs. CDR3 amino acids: CASKRVYDTEAFF. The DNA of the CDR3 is TGTGCCAGCAAGCGGGTTTACGACACTGAAGCTTTCTTT.